These T cell receptor beta chains were read from a single sample in a study of lymphopenia after photon versus proton radiotherapy. Assay: immunoSEQ multiplex PCR; the TCRdb copy retains only in-frame clones and omits some. The sample lists about 40,000 clones, 86% seen once, with 10% in the top ten. Sequences were derived from peripheral blood, sampled from a patient treated with proton-based radiotherapy. The receptor set was obtained from a woman in her seventies with pancreatic cancer. Some clones in this sample may be carry-over from other donors' samples. The conserved cysteine and the conserved F or W are not part of the CDR3 here. Each record gives: V gene, CDR3 length, J gene, CDR3 protein.

>TRBV10-2|12|TRBJ2-5
ASSEFLQGKTQY
>TRBV27|13|TRBJ1-1
ASSHRAGSYTEAF
>TRBV6-6|10|TRBJ1-5
ASSLSGQPQH
>TRBV27|12|TRBJ1-5
ASGGGNSNQPQH
>TRBV4-1|13|TRBJ1-1
ASSQPQGANTEAF
>TRBV19|13|TRBJ1-1
ASNPPYRRNTEAF
>TRBV12-5|11|TRBJ2-5
APPTGGGETQY
>TRBV30|12|TRBJ1-4
AWRRGQQNEKLF
>TRBV19|12|-
ASSTTGSSYEQY
>TRBV19|11|TRBJ1-2
ASKGQGMYGYT
>TRBV4-2|15|TRBJ2-7
ASSQHLLAGGSYEQY
>TRBV19|12|TRBJ2-7
ASSMAAGSYEQY
>TRBV6-6|10|TRBJ2-5
ASSYREETQY
>TRBV7-9|15|TRBJ2-1
ASSLVLTGTVGNEQF
>TRBV30|11|TRBJ1-2
AGKGSGAYGYT
>TRBV4-2|14|TRBJ1-4
ASSHGTGDANEKLF
>TRBV5-6|12|TRBJ2-5
ASSLTGAKETQY
>TRBV30|12|TRBJ1-4
AWSAGTASEKLF
>TRBV5-1|14|-
ASRPAAGRDPYEQY
>TRBV12-2|8|TRBJ1-6
ASRFSPLH
>TRBV28|11|TRBJ2-5
ASSLRSEETQY
>TRBV19|14|TRBJ1-2
ASTLSRTGEIYGYT
>TRBV4-2|13|TRBJ2-7
ASSQSSSGSQEQY
>TRBV4-3|14|TRBJ2-1
ASSRELVSSYNEQF
>TRBV30|14|TRBJ2-7
ACGGTSGRYTYEQY
>TRBV29-1|11|TRBJ2-1
SVEEAGGGEQF
>TRBV7-9|16|TRBJ2-3
ASSPLPGTRFSTDTQY
>TRBV7-2|12|TRBJ2-5
ASSSRIQLETQY
>TRBV7-6|14|TRBJ2-3
ASSFGGTAFRDTQY
>TRBV6-5|12|TRBJ2-7
ASSYQDRTYEQY
>TRBV4-3|13|TRBJ1-2
ASSQVLGQNYGYT
>TRBV7-2|13|TRBJ2-2
ASSQRAGGTGELF
>TRBV10-1|12|TRBJ2-1
ASSGQGAWNEQF
>TRBV4-1|14|TRBJ1-1
ASSWALDRQNTEAF
>TRBV19|12|TRBJ1-1
ASSINQGSTEAF
>TRBV5-1|14|TRBJ2-5
ASSFGLAGTEETQY
>TRBV5-5|12|TRBJ1-2
ASSFPQGFDGYT
>TRBV6-5|10|TRBJ2-2
ASSDRPGELF
>TRBV2|15|TRBJ2-7
ASSEGGGTSGRYEQY
>TRBV11-2|13|TRBJ1-1
ASSLVRGGVTEAF
>TRBV18|14|TRBJ2-4
ASSPGTLLAKNIQY
>TRBV6-1|13|TRBJ2-1
ASSQTGGSYNEQF
>TRBV30|14|TRBJ1-5
AWSALGATVNQPQH
>TRBV7-2|13|TRBJ1-5
ASSTGTGVYQPQH
>TRBV2|10|TRBJ2-3
ATWDRTDTQY
>TRBV11-1|12|TRBJ2-7
ASSLGGTPYEQY
>TRBV6-6|12|TRBJ1-6
ASHEDRVGSPLH
>TRBV7-2|13|TRBJ2-2
ASSSRAGATGELF